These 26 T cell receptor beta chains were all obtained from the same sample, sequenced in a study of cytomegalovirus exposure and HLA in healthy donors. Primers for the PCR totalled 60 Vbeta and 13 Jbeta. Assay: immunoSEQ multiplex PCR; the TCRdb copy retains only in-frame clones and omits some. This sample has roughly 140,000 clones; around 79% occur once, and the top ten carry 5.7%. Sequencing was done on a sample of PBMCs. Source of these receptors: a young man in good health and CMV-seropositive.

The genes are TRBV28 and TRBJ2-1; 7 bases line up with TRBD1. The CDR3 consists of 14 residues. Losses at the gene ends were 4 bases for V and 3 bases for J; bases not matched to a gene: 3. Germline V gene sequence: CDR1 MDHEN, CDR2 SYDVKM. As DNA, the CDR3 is TGTGCCAGCAGTTCGACAGGGAACTACAATGAGCAGTTCTTC. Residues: CASSSTGNYNEQFF. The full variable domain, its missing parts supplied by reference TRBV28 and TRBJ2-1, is DVKVTQSSRYLVKRTGEKVFLECVQDMDHENMFWYRQDPGLGLRLIYFSYDVKMKEKGDIPEGYSVSREKKERFSLILESASTNQTSMYLCASSSTGNYNEQFFGPGTRLTVL.

DNA for the CDR3: TGTGCCAGCAGTCTCAGACTAGCGGGAGGATCTTACAATGAGCAGTTCTTC. As protein: CASSLRLAGGSYNEQFF. This chain uses TRBV27 with TRBJ2-1; TRBD2 matches 13 bases. The germline CDR1 and CDR2 sequences are MNHEY and SMNVEV (reference sequence). V lost 5 bases to trimming and J lost 4 bases; unmatched junction nucleotides: 8. CDR3 length equals 17 residues.

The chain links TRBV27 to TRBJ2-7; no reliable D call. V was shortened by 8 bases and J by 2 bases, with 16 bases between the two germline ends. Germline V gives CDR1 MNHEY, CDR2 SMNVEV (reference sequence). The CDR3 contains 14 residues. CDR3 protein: CASSSVPGPYEQYF. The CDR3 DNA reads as TGTGCCAGCTCCTCGGTTCCGGGTCCCTACGAGCAGTACTTC.

CDR3 bases: TGCAGCGTCCCTGGGGCCGGATATGGAGGCTACACCTTC. Translation: CSVPGAGYGGYTF. The chain links TRBV29-1 to TRBJ1-2, with a tentative D call TRBD1 (5 bases). This CDR3 has 13 residues. Looked up from germline, CDR1 is SQVTM and CDR2 is ANQGSEA. The V gene lost 6 bases and the J gene lost 8 bases, with 19 bases spanning the gap. Variable domain in full (rest from reference TRBV29-1 and TRBJ1-2): SAVISQKPSRDICQRGTSLTIQCQVDSQVTMMFWYRQQPGQSLTLIATANQGSEATYESGFVIDKFPISRPNLTFSTLTVSNMSPEDSSIYLCSVPGAGYGGYTFGSGTRLTVV.

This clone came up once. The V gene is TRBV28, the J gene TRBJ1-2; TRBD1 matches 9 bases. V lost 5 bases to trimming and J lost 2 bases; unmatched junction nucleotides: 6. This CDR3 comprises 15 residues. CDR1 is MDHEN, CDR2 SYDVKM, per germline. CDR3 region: CASSLTGGLNYGYTF. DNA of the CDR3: TGTGCCAGCAGTCTCACAGGGGGCTTAAACTATGGCTACACCTTC.

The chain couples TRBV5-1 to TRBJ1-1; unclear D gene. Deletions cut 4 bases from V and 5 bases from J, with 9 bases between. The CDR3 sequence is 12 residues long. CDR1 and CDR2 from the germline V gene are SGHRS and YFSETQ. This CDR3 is CASSAGMTEAFF. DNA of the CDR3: TGCGCCAGCAGCGCCGGGATGACTGAAGCTTTCTTT.

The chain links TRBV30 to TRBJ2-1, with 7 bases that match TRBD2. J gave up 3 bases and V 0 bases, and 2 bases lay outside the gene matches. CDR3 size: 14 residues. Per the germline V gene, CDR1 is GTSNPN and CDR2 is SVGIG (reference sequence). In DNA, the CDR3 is TGTGCCTGGAGTGTGAAGCGGGGCTACAATGAGCAGTTCTTC. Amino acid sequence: CAWSVKRGYNEQFF. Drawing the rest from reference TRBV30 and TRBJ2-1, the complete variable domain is SQTIHQWPATLVQPVGSPLSLECTVEGTSNPNLYWYRQAAGRGLQLLFYSVGIGQISSEVPQNLSASRPQDRQFILSSKKLLLSDSGFYLCAWSVKRGYNEQFFGPGTRLTVL.

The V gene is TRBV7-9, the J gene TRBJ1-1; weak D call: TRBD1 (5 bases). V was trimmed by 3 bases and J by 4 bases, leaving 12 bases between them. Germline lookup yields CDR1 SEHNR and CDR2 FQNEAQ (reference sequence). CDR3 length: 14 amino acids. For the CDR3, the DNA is TGTGCCAGCAGCTTCAGTCGGGGGATCACTGAAGCTTTCTTT. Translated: CASSFSRGITEAFF. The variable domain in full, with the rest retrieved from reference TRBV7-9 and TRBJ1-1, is DTGVSQNPRHKITKRGQNVTFRCDPISEHNRLYWYRQTLGQGPEFLTYFQNEAQLEKSRLLSDRFSAERPKGSFSTLEIQRTEQGDSAMYLCASSFSRGITEAFFGQGTRLTVV.

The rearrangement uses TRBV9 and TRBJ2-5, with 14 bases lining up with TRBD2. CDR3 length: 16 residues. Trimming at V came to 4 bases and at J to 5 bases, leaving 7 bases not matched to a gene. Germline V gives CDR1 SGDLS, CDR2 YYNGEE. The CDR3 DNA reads TGTGCCAGCAGCTGGACTAGCGGGGGGCGCGAGGAGACCCAGTACTTC. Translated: CASSWTSGGREETQYF. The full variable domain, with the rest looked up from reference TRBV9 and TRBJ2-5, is DSGVTQTPKHLITATGQRVTLRCSPRSGDLSVYWYQQSLDQGLQFLIQYYNGEERAKGNILERFSAQQFPDLHSELNLSSLELGDSALYFCASSWTSGGREETQYFGPGTRLLVL.

The CDR3 region is CASSLPRGENTEAFF. The CDR3 nucleotides are TGCGCCAGCAGCTTGCCCAGGGGCGAGAACACTGAAGCTTTCTTT. This chain joins TRBV5-1 and TRBJ1-1; perhaps TRBD1 as D (6 bases). Germline-derived CDR1 and CDR2 are SGHRS and YFSETQ. The CDR3 is 15 amino acids. Deletions cut 1 base from V and 1 base from J, with 11 bases between.

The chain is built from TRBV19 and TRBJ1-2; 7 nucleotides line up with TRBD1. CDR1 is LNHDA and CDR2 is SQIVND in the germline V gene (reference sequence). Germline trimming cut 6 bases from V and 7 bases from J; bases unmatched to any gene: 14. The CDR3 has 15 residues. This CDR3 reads CASSPGQLVSSGYTF. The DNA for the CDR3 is TGTGCCAGTAGCCCGGGACAGCTTGTAAGTAGTGGCTACACCTTC.

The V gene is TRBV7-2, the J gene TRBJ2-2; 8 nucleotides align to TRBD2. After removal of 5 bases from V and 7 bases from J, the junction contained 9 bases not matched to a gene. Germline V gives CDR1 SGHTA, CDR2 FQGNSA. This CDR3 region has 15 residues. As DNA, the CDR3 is TGTGCCAGCAGCCAACGGGGGGGCCGTGTCGGGGAGCTGTTTTTT. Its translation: CASSQRGGRVGELFF.

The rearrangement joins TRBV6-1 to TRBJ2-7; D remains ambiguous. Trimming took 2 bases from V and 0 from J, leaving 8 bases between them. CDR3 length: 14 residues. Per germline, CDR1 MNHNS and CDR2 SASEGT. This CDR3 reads CASSEIRVSYEQYF. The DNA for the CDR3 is TGTGCCAGCAGTGAAATTCGCGTCTCCTACGAGCAGTACTTC.

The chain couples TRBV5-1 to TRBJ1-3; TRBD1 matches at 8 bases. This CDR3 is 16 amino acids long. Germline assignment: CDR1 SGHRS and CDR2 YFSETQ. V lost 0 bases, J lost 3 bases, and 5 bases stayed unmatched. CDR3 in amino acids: CASSLVQGASGNTIYF. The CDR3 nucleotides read TGCGCCAGCAGCTTGGTGCAGGGGGCGAGTGGAAACACCATATATTTT.

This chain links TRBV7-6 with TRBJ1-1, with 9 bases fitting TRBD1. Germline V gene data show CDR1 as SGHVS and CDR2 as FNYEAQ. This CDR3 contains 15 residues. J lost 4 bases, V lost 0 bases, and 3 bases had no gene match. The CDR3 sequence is CASSLARDRVTEAFF. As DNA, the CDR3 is TGTGCCAGCAGCTTAGCCCGGGACAGGGTCACTGAAGCTTTCTTT.

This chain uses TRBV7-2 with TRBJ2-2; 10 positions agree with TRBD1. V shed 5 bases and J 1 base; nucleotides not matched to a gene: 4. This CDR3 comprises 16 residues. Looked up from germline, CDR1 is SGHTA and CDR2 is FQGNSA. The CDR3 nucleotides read TGTGCCAGCAGCCGGGGACAGGGGTGGAACACCGGGGAGCTGTTTTTT. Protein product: CASSRGQGWNTGELFF.

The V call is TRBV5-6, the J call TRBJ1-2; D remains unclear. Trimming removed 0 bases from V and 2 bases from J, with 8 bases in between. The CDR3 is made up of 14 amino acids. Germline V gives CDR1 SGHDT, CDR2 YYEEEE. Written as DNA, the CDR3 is TGTGCCAGCAGCTTGGGAGCGGTGAACTATGGCTACACCTTC. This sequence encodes CASSLGAVNYGYTF. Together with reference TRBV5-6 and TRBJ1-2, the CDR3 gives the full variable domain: DAGVTQSPTHLIKTRGQQVTLRCSPKSGHDTVSWYQQALGQGPQFIFQYYEEEERQRGNFPDRFSGHQFPNYSSELNVNALLLGDSALYLCASSLGAVNYGYTFGSGTRLTVV.

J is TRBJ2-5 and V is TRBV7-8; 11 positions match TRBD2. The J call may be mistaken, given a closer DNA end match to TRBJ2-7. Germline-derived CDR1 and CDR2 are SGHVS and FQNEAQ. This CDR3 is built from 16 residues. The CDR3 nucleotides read TGTGCCAGCACCCTACCTCCGGGACTAGCGGTTTACGAGCAGTACTTC. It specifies CASTLPPGLAVYEQYF.

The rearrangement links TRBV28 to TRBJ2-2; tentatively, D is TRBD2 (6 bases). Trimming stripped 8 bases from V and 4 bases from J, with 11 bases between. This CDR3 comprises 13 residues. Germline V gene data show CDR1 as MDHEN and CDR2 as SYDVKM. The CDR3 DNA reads TGTGCCAGCCGAGCGGGCACCACCGGGGAGCTGTTTTTT. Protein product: CASRAGTTGELFF.

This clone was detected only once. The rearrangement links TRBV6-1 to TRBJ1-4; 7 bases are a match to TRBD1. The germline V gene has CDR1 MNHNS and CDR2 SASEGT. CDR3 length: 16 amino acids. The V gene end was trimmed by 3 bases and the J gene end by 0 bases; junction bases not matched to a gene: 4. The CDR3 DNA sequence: TGTGCCAGCAGTGAGGGACAGCTTGCAACTAATGAAAAACTGTTTTTT. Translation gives CASSEGQLATNEKLFF.

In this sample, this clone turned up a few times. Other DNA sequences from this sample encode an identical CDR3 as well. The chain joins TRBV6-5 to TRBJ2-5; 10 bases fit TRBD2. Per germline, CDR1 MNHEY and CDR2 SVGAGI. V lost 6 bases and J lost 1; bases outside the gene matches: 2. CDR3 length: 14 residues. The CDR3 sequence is CASRGLAAQETQYF. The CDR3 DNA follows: TGTGCCAGCAGAGGACTAGCGGCCCAAGAGACCCAGTACTTC.

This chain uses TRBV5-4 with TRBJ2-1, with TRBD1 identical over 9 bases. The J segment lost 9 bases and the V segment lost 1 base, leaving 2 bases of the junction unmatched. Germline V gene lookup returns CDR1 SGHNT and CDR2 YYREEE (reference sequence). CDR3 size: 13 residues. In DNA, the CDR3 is TGTGCCAGCAGCTTGTGGGGACAGGGTGAGCAGTTCTTC. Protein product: CASSLWGQGEQFF.

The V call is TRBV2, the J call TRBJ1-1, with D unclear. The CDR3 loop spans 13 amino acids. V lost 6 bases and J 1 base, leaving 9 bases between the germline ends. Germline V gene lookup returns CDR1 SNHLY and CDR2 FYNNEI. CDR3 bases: TGTGCCAGCAGACCAGGAAGGAACACTGAAGCTTTCTTT. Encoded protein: CASRPGRNTEAFF.

The CDR3 region has the DNA TGTGCCAGCAGTCCCTCCAGGGGCATACGGGAGACCCAGTACTTC. Translated, it gives CASSPSRGIRETQYF. The genes are TRBV28 and TRBJ2-5; weak D call: TRBD1 (6 bases). V lost 5 bases and J lost 5, with 18 bases in between. The CDR3 covers 15 residues. Germline V gives CDR1 MDHEN, CDR2 SYDVKM.

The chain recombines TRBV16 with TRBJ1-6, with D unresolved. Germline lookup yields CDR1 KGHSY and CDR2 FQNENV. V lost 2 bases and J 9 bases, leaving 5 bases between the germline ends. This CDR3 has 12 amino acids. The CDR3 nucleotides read TGTGCCAGCAGCCAAGGCCTTTCACCCCTCCACTTT. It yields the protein CASSQGLSPLHF.

The CDR3 loop is CASSLFTGRPYEQYF. For the CDR3, the DNA is TGTGCCAGCAGCTTGTTCACAGGGAGACCCTACGAGCAGTACTTC. This chain joins TRBV5-4 and TRBJ2-7, with D perhaps TRBD1 (6 bases). The CDR3 has 15 residues. V was clipped by 1 base and J by 2 bases, with 13 bases between them. The germline V gene has CDR1 SGHNT and CDR2 YYREEE (reference sequence).